This note documents a single TCR beta chain sequence. This entry belongs to a study of OX40 agonist ivuxolimab in advanced cancers. Individuals having autoimmune disease history or systemic immunosuppression were not enrolled. Using immunoSEQ multiplex PCR, the repertoire was profiled, and TCRdb retains in-frame clones only, with some absent. The table lists 90,000 to 100,000 clones, 88% of them singletons. Sequences were derived from CD4+ or CD8+ T cells sorted from blood, sampled in a trial of the OX40 agonist ivuxolimab. The sequence was obtained from an adult with an advanced solid tumor such as melanoma, head and neck, liver or kidney cancer.

The CDR3 nucleotides read TGTGCCAGCAGTTACTCCCAGACAGGGCAGGCCGGGGAGCTGTTTTTT. Amino acid sequence: CASSYSQTGQAGELFF. This rearrangement joins TRBV6-6 to TRBJ2-2; 7 bases agree with TRBD1. J gave up 6 bases and V 0 bases, and 7 bases lay outside the gene matches. Germline assignment: CDR1 MNHNY and CDR2 SVGAGI (reference sequence). The CDR3 totals 16 residues.